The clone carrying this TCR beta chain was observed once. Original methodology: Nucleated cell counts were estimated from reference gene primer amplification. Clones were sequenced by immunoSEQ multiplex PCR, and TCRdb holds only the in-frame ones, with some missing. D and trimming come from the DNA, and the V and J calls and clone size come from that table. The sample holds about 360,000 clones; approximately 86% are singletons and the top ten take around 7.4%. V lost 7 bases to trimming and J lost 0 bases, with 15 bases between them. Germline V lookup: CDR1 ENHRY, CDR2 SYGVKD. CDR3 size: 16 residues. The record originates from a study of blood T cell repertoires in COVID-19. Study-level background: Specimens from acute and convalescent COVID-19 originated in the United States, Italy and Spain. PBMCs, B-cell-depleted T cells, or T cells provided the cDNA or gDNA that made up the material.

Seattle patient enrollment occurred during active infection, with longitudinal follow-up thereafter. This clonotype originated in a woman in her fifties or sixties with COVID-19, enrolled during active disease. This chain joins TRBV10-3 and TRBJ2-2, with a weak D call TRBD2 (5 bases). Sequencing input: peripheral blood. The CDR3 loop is CAINPSRTTNTGELFF. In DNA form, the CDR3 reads TGTGCCATCAACCCTAGCCGGACGACGAACACCGGGGAGCTGTTTTTT.